These T cell receptor beta chains were read from a single sample in a study of blood T cell repertoires in COVID-19. The method was immunoSEQ multiplex PCR; TCRdb's version includes in-frame clones alone and lacks a portion of them. The repertoire holds 250,000 to 300,000 clones, with 86% as singletons. Sequenced sample: peripheral blood. These receptors were taken from a man aged 18 to 35 with active or convalescent COVID-19. CDR3s include the opening cysteine and the closing phenylalanine or tryptophan. The D gene is left open where the match is weak. Rows may omit the clone size; those that give it use once, few, many or a size class.

j_gene: TRBJ2-7; v_gene: TRBV7-9; abundance: .; d_gene: .; CDR3nt: TGTGCCAGCAGTCGACAGACCTACGAGCAGTACTTC; CDR3aa: CASSRQTYEQYF
j_gene: TRBJ2-5; v_gene: TRBV7-3; abundance: .; d_gene: .; CDR3nt: TGTGCCAGCAGCCCCTCGGGGGGCCGAGAGACCCAGTACTTC; CDR3aa: CASSPSGGRETQYF
j_gene: TRBJ2-5; v_gene: TRBV27; abundance: .; d_gene: TRBD2; CDR3nt: TGTGCCAGCTCGATCGGGGGGGGGTTTAAAGAGACCCAGTACTTC; CDR3aa: CASSIGGGFKETQYF
j_gene: TRBJ2-1; v_gene: TRBV11-2; abundance: .; d_gene: TRBD1; CDR3nt: TGTGCCAGCAGCTCTACAGGGGTTGAGCAGTTCTTC; CDR3aa: CASSSTGVEQFF
j_gene: TRBJ2-1; v_gene: TRBV5-1; abundance: .; d_gene: .; CDR3nt: TGCGCCAGCAGCTCACCGAAAACAGGTACCTCAACCTACAATGAGCAGTTCTTC; CDR3aa: CASSSPKTGTSTYNEQFF
j_gene: TRBJ2-7; v_gene: TRBV19; abundance: .; d_gene: TRBD1; CDR3nt: TGTGCCAGTAGTATCCGGGACAGAACCTACGAGCAGTACTTC; CDR3aa: CASSIRDRTYEQYF
j_gene: TRBJ1-2; v_gene: TRBV5-1; abundance: .; d_gene: .; CDR3nt: TGCGCCAGCAGCTTGGACAGTCCCTCTCAGAACACCTTC; CDR3aa: CASSLDSPSQNTF
j_gene: TRBJ2-5; v_gene: TRBV6-2/TRBV6-3; abundance: .; d_gene: TRBD2; CDR3nt: TGTGCCAGCAGCCGACTAGCGGGAGAGGAGACCCAGTACTTC; CDR3aa: CASSRLAGEETQYF
j_gene: TRBJ2-3; v_gene: TRBV30; abundance: once; d_gene: .; CDR3nt: TGTGCCTGGAGTCCCGCAGGGGCGTTCACAGATACGCAGTATTTT; CDR3aa: CAWSPAGAFTDTQYF
j_gene: TRBJ1-1; v_gene: TRBV5-1; abundance: .; d_gene: .; CDR3nt: TGCGCCAGCAGCTCCCCAATGAACACTGAAGCTTTCTTT; CDR3aa: CASSSPMNTEAFF